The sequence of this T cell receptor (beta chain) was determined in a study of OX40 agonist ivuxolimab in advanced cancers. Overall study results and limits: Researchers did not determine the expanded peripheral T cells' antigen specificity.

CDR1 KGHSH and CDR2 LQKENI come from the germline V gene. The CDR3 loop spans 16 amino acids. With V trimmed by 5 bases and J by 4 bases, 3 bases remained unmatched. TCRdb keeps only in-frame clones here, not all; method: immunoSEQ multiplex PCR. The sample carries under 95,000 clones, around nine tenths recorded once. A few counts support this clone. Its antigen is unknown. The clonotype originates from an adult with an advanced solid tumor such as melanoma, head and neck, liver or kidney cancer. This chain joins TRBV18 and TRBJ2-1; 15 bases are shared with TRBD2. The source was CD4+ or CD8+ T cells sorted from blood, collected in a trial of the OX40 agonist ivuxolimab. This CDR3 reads CASSGTSGRKYNEQFF. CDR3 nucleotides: TGTGCCAGCTCAGGGACTAGCGGGAGGAAGTACAATGAGCAGTTCTTC. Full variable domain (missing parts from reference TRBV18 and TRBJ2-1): NAGVMQNPRHLVRRRGQEARLRCSPMKGHSHVYWYRQLPEEGLKFMVYLQKENIIDESGMPKERFSAEFPKEGPSILRIQQVVRGDSAAYFCASSGTSGRKYNEQFFGPGTRLTVL.